This T cell receptor (beta chain) derives from a study of T cell changes during pregnancy in multiple sclerosis (dated by TCRdb to about 2019). Study-level background: In women with multiple sclerosis, the researchers looked at how the T cell repertoire shifted as pregnancy progressed.

Of note for this clone: The specificity of this receptor is unknown. Qualities for individual bases were not recorded, and no much larger clone is one base off.

The library was prepared using the immunoSEQ multiplex PCR assay. Not all clones reach the TCRdb copy of this immuneACCESS table, which keeps in-frame sequences only. Checked studies attribute under half of the gap to unresolved V genes and leave the rest unexplained. This sample is represented by 38,000 or so clones; around 94% of them were singletons. The top ten clones comprise over 0.95% of the sample. Between the V and J ends, shortened by 0 bases and 0 bases respectively, the junction contains 8 bases. As encoded in the germline V gene, CDR1 is ENHRY while CDR2 is SYGVKD. The CDR3 runs 16 amino acids, cysteine and phenylalanine included. The entry retains the CDR3 DNA only, 48 bases that are in frame from base 1.

This receptor was taken from a female donor with multiple sclerosis, enrolled in a pregnancy study. The sequence joins TRBV10-3 to TRBJ2-2, with TRBD2 as a weak D call on 6 bases. Material: peripheral blood, obtained before pregnancy. The bases read TGTGCCATCAGTGAGTCTATAGCGGCGAACACCGGGGAGCTGTTTTTT. Its coded protein is CAISESIAANTGELFF.